The 30 T cell receptor beta chains below were found in one sample sequenced in a study of blood T cell repertoires in COVID-19. Data came from immunoSEQ multiplex PCR; TCRdb stores just in-frame clones and leaves some out. The sample lists some 200,000 clones; 70% to 90% were seen once. The material sequenced was peripheral blood. All receptors derive from a woman between 55 and 75 years old with COVID-19, enrolled during active disease.

V usage is TRBV7-9 and J usage is TRBJ2-2; TRBD2 matches at 9 bases. J lost 3 bases, V lost 2 bases, and 7 bases had no gene match. This CDR3 has 17 amino acids. Per the germline V gene, CDR1 is SEHNR and CDR2 is FQNEAQ (reference sequence). Here the CDR3 DNA reads TGTGCCAGCAGCTTAAGAGCGGGAGGAACGGACACCGGGGAGCTGTTTTTT. Translated, it gives CASSLRAGGTDTGELFF.

This clone has just one count. The genes are TRBV7-9 and TRBJ1-2; D gene ambiguous. The V end was cut by 1 base, the J end by 8 bases, with 14 bases between. CDR3 length: 14 residues. Per germline, CDR1 SEHNR and CDR2 FQNEAQ (reference sequence). CDR3 bases: TGTGCCAGCAGCTTAGATCGGGGAATGGGAGGCTACACCTTC. Its protein product is CASSLDRGMGGYTF.

The genes are TRBV29-1 and TRBJ2-3, with 7 bases that match TRBD2. This CDR3 has 14 residues. The germline V gene encodes CDR1 SQVTM and CDR2 ANQGSEA. With 6 bases clipped from V and 3 bases from J, the junction kept 9 bases outside the gene matches. The CDR3 DNA sequence: TGCAGCGTCGCCGGGGAGGGCCTGACAGATACGCAGTATTTT. The encoded protein is CSVAGEGLTDTQYF.

The J gene is TRBJ2-2, the V gene TRBV10-3, with 8 bases fitting TRBD1. This CDR3 contains 14 residues. Losses at the gene ends were 4 bases for V and 3 bases for J; bases not matched to a gene: 1. CDR1 ENHRY and CDR2 SYGVKD come from the germline V gene. In DNA form, the CDR3 reads TGTGCCATCAGTGTACAGGGGGACACCGGGGAGCTGTTTTTT. This translates into CAISVQGDTGELFF.

This chain connects TRBV19 to TRBJ1-5; the match to TRBD1 covers 7 bases. Losses at the gene ends were 3 bases for V and 4 bases for J; bases not matched to a gene: 6. CDR3 length equals 15 residues. Looked up from germline, CDR1 is LNHDA and CDR2 is SQIVND (reference sequence). The CDR3 region is CASSIWRGPNQPQHF. In DNA, the CDR3 is TGTGCCAGTAGTATCTGGAGGGGGCCGAATCAGCCCCAGCATTTT.

The gene calls are TRBV30 and TRBJ2-5; 11 bases align to TRBD2. The CDR3 consists of 17 residues. The V and J ends lost 3 bases and 5 bases, in that order; junction bases with no gene match: 14. Per germline, CDR1 GTSNPN and CDR2 SVGIG (reference sequence). CDR3 sequence reads: CAWSRGTSGFMGETQYF. In DNA form, the CDR3 reads TGTGCCTGGAGCCGGGGGACTAGCGGATTCATGGGGGAGACCCAGTACTTC.

There are a few counts of this clone. V is TRBV5-6 and J is TRBJ1-5; D gene uncertain. CDR1 is SGHDT and CDR2 is YYEEEE in the germline V gene. The CDR3 runs 16 residues. With 3 bases removed from V and 0 bases from J, the gap between germline ends came to 13 bases. In nucleotides, the CDR3 is TGTGCCAGCAGCTCGAGGACTTTTCATAGCAATCAGCCCCAGCATTTT. It codes for CASSSRTFHSNQPQHF.

The J gene is TRBJ1-3, the V gene TRBV28; D might be TRBD1 (5 bases). CDR1 is MDHEN, CDR2 SYDVKM, per germline. CDR3 length equals 16 residues. V was shortened by 7 bases and J by 0 bases, with 16 bases between the two germline ends. For the CDR3, the DNA is TGTGCCAGCAATGCATACAGGTCGAGCTCTGGAAACACCATATATTTT. Translated: CASNAYRSSSGNTIYF.

This sequence joins TRBV3-1 (or the pseudogene TRBV3-2) and TRBJ1-5; TRBD1 matches 7 bases. Germline assignment: CDR1 LGHDT and CDR2 YNNKEL (reference sequence). CDR3 length equals 14 residues. V lost 5 bases, J lost 1 base, and 2 bases stayed unmatched. The CDR3 DNA reads TGTGCCAGCAGCTTCAGGGGGAGCAATCAGCCCCAGCATTTT. Its translation is CASSFRGSNQPQHF.

In its sample, this clone was seen a few times. The V and J genes are TRBV7-3 and TRBJ2-7, with a tentative D call TRBD2 (5 bases). The ends were cut back, 3 bases at V and 0 bases at J, with 12 bases in the middle. CDR1 is SGHTA, CDR2 FQGTGA, per germline. This CDR3 contains 15 residues. CDR3 residues: CASSFVLAPSYEQYF. CDR3 nucleotides: TGTGCCAGCAGCTTCGTCCTAGCCCCCTCCTACGAGCAGTACTTC.

V gene TRBV6-4 combines with J gene TRBJ1-2; TRBD1 might be the D (5 bases). In germline, CDR1 is MRHNA, CDR2 SNTAGT. There are 15 residues in the CDR3. The ends were cut back, 6 bases at V and 4 bases at J, with 18 bases in the middle. The CDR3 here is CASSKGLLLLYGYTF. DNA of the CDR3: TGTGCCAGCAGCAAGGGACTTCTCCTGCTCTATGGCTACACCTTC.

CDR3 loop: CASSALGQGRYGYTF. The CDR3 DNA sequence: TGTGCCAGCAGCGCGCTCGGACAGGGTCGCTATGGCTACACCTTC. The genes are TRBV9 and TRBJ1-2; 8 nucleotides agree with TRBD1. V shed 3 bases and J 4 bases; nucleotides not matched to a gene: 8. Per the germline V gene, CDR1 is SGDLS and CDR2 is YYNGEE. This CDR3 region has 15 residues.

V is TRBV7-8 and J is TRBJ1-5, with TRBD1 identical over 9 bases. The V segment lost 6 bases and the J segment 0 bases; nucleotides outside the gene matches: 9. The germline V gene encodes CDR1 SGHVS and CDR2 FQNEAQ. The CDR3 is made up of 17 amino acids. CDR3 residues: CASSQNRDRVSNQPQHF. CDR3 bases: TGTGCCAGCAGTCAAAACCGGGACAGGGTTAGCAATCAGCCCCAGCATTTT.

This chain joins TRBV29-1 and TRBJ1-2; D may be TRBD1 (6 bases). Germline V lookup: CDR1 SQVTM, CDR2 ANQGSEA. The CDR3 spans 15 residues. Trimming removed 1 base from V and 1 base from J, with 13 bases in between. The CDR3 sequence: CSVEGTGTLNYGYTF. CDR3 nucleotides: TGCAGCGTTGAAGGAACAGGGACACTTAACTATGGCTACACCTTC.

This clone has only a few counts. V usage is TRBV12-5 and J usage is TRBJ1-3; 10 nucleotides align to TRBD1. V dropped 6 bases and J dropped 2; count of bases not matched to a gene: 4. The CDR3 consists of 15 residues. From germline, CDR1 is LGHNT and CDR2 FRNRAP. The CDR3 region has the DNA TGTGCTAGTGGCTCCGGACAGGGGGCTGGAAACACCATATATTTT. Protein: CASGSGQGAGNTIYF.

The chain couples TRBV5-1 to TRBJ1-4; D ambiguous. V was trimmed by 2 bases and J by 3 bases, leaving 5 bases between them. Germline-derived CDR1 and CDR2 are SGHRS and YFSETQ. The CDR3 has 13 amino acids. The chain's CDR3 is CASSFGPNEKLFF. Here the CDR3 DNA reads TGCGCCAGCAGCTTTGGCCCTAATGAAAAACTGTTTTTT.

The chain uses TRBV4-3 and TRBJ2-7; 8 bases are shared with TRBD1. Germline lookup yields CDR1 LGHNA and CDR2 YSLEER. The ends lost 5 bases at V and 1 base at J; junction bases unmatched: 7. The CDR3 is 15 residues long. As DNA, the CDR3 is TGCGCCAGCAGCATGTATCGGACAGGGTCCTACGAGCAGTACTTC. Translated: CASSMYRTGSYEQYF.

The chain joins TRBV10-3 to TRBJ1-5; tentatively, D is TRBD1 (5 bases). The V end was cut by 6 bases, the J end by 2 bases, with 11 bases between. Germline values: CDR1 ENHRY, CDR2 SYGVKD. The CDR3 has 14 amino acids. CDR3 nucleotides: TGTGCCATCAGCGATACAGGTGGCAATCAGCCCCAGCATTTT. It specifies CAISDTGGNQPQHF.

The V and J genes are TRBV30 and TRBJ2-7, with TRBD1 matching 9 bases. The germline CDR1 and CDR2 sequences are GTSNPN and SVGIG (reference sequence). J gave up 7 bases and V 5 bases, and 6 bases lay outside the gene matches. There are 12 residues in the CDR3. The CDR3 protein is CAWDRGRREQYF. DNA for the CDR3: TGTGCCTGGGACAGGGGGAGGAGGGAGCAGTACTTC.

The chain carries TRBV5-1 and TRBJ1-1; D remains unclear. CDR3 length: 14 amino acids. Trimming pared 2 bases from V and 4 bases from J, leaving 12 bases between. Germline V gives CDR1 SGHRS, CDR2 YFSETQ. CDR3 sequence (DNA): TGCGCCAGCAGCTTACCGGGTTTTCGCACTGAAGCTTTCTTT. Translating it yields CASSLPGFRTEAFF. Full variable domain (remainder filled in from reference TRBV5-1 and TRBJ1-1): KAGVTQTPRYLIKTRGQQVTLSCSPISGHRSVSWYQQTPGQGLQFLFEYFSETQRNKGNFPGRFSGRQFSNSRSEMNVSTLELGDSALYLCASSLPGFRTEAFFGQGTRLTVV.

The chain joins TRBV10-3 to TRBJ1-3; TRBD1 matches 7 bases. Unmatched junction bases numbered 2, after V lost 7 bases and J lost 2 bases. The germline V gene has CDR1 ENHRY and CDR2 SYGVKD. The CDR3 is 13 residues long. CDR3 in amino acids: CAITQGAGNTIYF. The CDR3 DNA sequence: TGTGCCATCACGCAGGGGGCTGGAAACACCATATATTTT.

The V and J genes are TRBV19 and TRBJ1-2; unclear D gene. V lost 7 bases to trimming and J lost 3 bases, with 12 bases between them. The CDR3 sequence is 13 residues long. Germline lookup yields CDR1 LNHDA and CDR2 SQIVND (reference sequence). CDR3 nucleotide sequence: TGTGCCAGTACCCCCTACCGGTACTATGGCTACACCTTC. It yields the protein CASTPYRYYGYTF. The full variable domain, its missing parts supplied by reference TRBV19 and TRBJ1-2, is DGGITQSPKYLFRKEGQNVTLSCEQNLNHDAMYWYRQDPGQGLRLIYYSQIVNDFQKGDIAEGYSVSREKKESFPLTVTSAQKNPTAFYLCASTPYRYYGYTFGSGTRLTVV.

The chain is built from TRBV11-2 and TRBJ1-1; TRBD1 agrees at 8 bases. Germline V gives CDR1 SGHAT, CDR2 FQNNGV. The J segment lost 3 bases and the V segment lost 5 bases, leaving 5 bases of the junction unmatched. This CDR3 spans 14 amino acids. The CDR3 here is CASSMDRVYTEAFF. CDR3 bases: TGTGCCAGCAGCATGGACAGGGTCTACACTGAAGCTTTCTTT.

The chain recombines TRBV3-1 (or the pseudogene TRBV3-2) with TRBJ2-3; perhaps TRBD2 as D (6 bases). The CDR3 extends over 15 amino acids. Germline lookup yields CDR1 LGHDT and CDR2 YNNKEL (reference sequence). The V end lost 5 bases, the J end lost 1 base, and 13 bases lay between the germline ends. DNA of the CDR3: TGTGCCAGCAGCGAGACTAGTTGGGGCACAGATACGCAGTATTTT. This translates into CASSETSWGTDTQYF.

The rearrangement uses TRBV30 and TRBJ1-4, with D tentatively TRBD1 (5 bases). With 4 bases removed from V and 0 bases from J, the gap between germline ends came to 9 bases. The CDR3 totals 14 residues. Germline assignment: CDR1 GTSNPN and CDR2 SVGIG (reference sequence). The CDR3 DNA reads as TGTGCCTGGAATGAACAGGCAACTAATGAAAAACTGTTTTTT. Translated: CAWNEQATNEKLFF.

This rearrangement joins TRBV27 to TRBJ1-5; weak D call: TRBD1 (6 bases). The CDR3 is made up of 17 amino acids. V shed 8 bases and J shed 0 bases, with 20 bases lying between them. Per germline, CDR1 MNHEY and CDR2 SMNVEV (reference sequence). The CDR3 here is CASAEGVNTYSNQPQHF. Here the CDR3 DNA reads TGTGCCAGCGCCGAGGGGGTCAATACCTATAGCAATCAGCCCCAGCATTTT.

The chain recombines TRBV4-3 with TRBJ1-2, with 7 positions matching TRBD1. After removal of 3 bases from V and 4 bases from J, the junction contained 14 bases not matched to a gene. This CDR3 is 17 amino acids long. CDR1 LGHNA and CDR2 YSLEER come from the germline V gene. CDR3 DNA sequence: TGCGCCAGCAGCCAGACCGACAGGGCCCTCACTTCCTATGGCTACACCTTC. The encoded protein is CASSQTDRALTSYGYTF.

The chain carries TRBV6-2 or TRBV6-3 and TRBJ1-1; 10 positions agree with TRBD1. The germline V gene encodes CDR1 MNHEY and CDR2 SVGEGT. The CDR3 is 17 amino acids. The V segment lost 4 bases and the J segment 4 bases; nucleotides outside the gene matches: 12. The CDR3 nucleotides read TGTGCCAGCAGTTTCCCCCGGGACAGGGGCCGGACCACTGAAGCTTTCTTT. The encoded protein is CASSFPRDRGRTTEAFF.

The CDR3 DNA reads as TGTGCCAGCAGCTTAATGCACCACAGGAATGAGCAGTTCTTC. This codes for CASSLMHHRNEQFF. This rearrangement joins TRBV7-3 to TRBJ2-1; D possibly corresponds to TRBD1 (5 bases). CDR3 length: 14 amino acids. CDR1 and CDR2 from the germline V gene are SGHTA and FQGTGA. The V end was cut by 1 base, the J end by 7 bases, with 11 bases between.

A few counts support this clone. The chain has TRBV18 and TRBJ1-2, with 9 bases aligning to TRBD1. CDR1 KGHSH and CDR2 LQKENI come from the germline V gene. With V trimmed by 6 bases and J by 6 bases, 5 bases remained unmatched. The CDR3 spans 13 residues. The CDR3, as DNA: TGTGCCAGCTCCCGGACAGGGGACCATGGCTACACCTTC. Protein product: CASSRTGDHGYTF.